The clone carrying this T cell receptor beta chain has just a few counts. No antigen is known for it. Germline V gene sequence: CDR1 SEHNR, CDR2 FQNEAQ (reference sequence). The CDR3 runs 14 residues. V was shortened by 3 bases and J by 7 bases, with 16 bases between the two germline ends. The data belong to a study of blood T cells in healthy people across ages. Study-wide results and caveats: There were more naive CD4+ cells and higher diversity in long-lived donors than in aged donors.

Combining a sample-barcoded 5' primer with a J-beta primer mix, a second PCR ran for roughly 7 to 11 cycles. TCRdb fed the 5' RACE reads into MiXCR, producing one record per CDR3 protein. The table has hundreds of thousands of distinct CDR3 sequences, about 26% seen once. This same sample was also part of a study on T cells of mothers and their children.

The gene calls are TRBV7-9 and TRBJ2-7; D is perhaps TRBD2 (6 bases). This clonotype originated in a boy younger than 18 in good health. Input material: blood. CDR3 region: CASSFTGTAGEQYF. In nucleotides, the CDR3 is TGTGCCAGCAGCTTCACCGGGACCGCGGGAGAGCAGTACTTC.